This T cell receptor (beta chain) derives from a study of cytomegalovirus exposure and HLA in healthy donors. Study observations and caveats: As a later analysis revealed, the rate of TCR association differed by HLA locus, with DRB1 most and HLA-C fewest. TCR beta V segments were, for the most part, productive about 87% or about 30% of the time in an earlier analysis. The availability of immune exposure information extended only to CMV serostatus.

The PCR was carried out with 60 Vbeta primers and 13 Jbeta primers. The method was immunoSEQ multiplex PCR; TCRdb's version includes in-frame clones alone and lacks a portion of them. The sample yields 75,000 to 95,000 clones, around three fifths seen once. As regards this clone: Its antigen remains unknown.

The CDR3 runs to 15 residues. V lost 1 base to trimming and J lost 5 bases, with 13 bases between them. Germline V gives CDR1 LNHDA, CDR2 SQIVND (reference sequence). J is TRBJ2-3 and V is TRBV19; possible D gene TRBD1, 5 bases. Material: PBMCs. The source of this sequence is a man aged 25 to 45 in good health and CMV-seronegative. This chain's CDR3 is CASSIGARGGDTQYF. The CDR3 region has the DNA TGTGCCAGTAGTATAGGGGCTAGGGGCGGAGATACGCAGTATTTT.